The source of this T cell receptor (beta chain) is a study of identical twins. Whole-study findings and limits: Zero-insertion analyses might be partly confounded by invariant T cells like MAIT and iNKT. Fewer insertions marked abundant cord blood beta clonotypes; young adult naive trended weakly, memory not at all.

About this clonotype: The antigen is unknown.

The CDR3 is made up of 14 amino acids. Trimming cost V 3 bases and J 9 bases, with 15 bases left between them. In TCRdb, the 5' RACE reads were re-called with MiXCR into one record per CDR3 protein. The repertoire holds fewer than 500,000 distinct CDR3 sequences, with 13% to 15% as singletons. These data were also reused for a study on yellow fever vaccine responses in identical twins.

This chain connects TRBV12-3 or TRBV12-4 to TRBJ2-1; TRBD2 is a possible D gene (7 bases). This sequence was found in a woman aged 18-29 years in good health. The material sequenced was CD4+ T cells sorted from blood. The CDR3 DNA sequence: TGTGCCAGCAGTTTTACGACTAGGGGGGGTGAGCAGTTCTTC. Translating gives CASSFTTRGGEQFF.